This T cell receptor beta chain originates from a study of response to subunit inactivated influenza vaccine. TCRdb reprocessed the RT-PCR reads with MiXCR, giving one entry per CDR3 protein. The sample has 650,000 or so distinct CDR3 sequences; 12% to 15% are singletons. In germline, CDR1 is SGHRS, CDR2 YFSETQ. V lost 5 bases and J lost 8; bases outside the gene matches: 13. The length of the CDR3 is 16 residues. Study outcomes and limitations: Authors suggested each seasonal flu vaccination may recruit only limited numbers of new T cells.

In this sample, this clonotype turned up a few times. Its antigen is undetermined. The source is a man between 50 and 59 years old who received an inactivated influenza vaccine. The source material was PBMCs from blood, sampled roughly 15 days before vaccination. The gene calls are TRBV5-1 and TRBJ2-1, with TRBD1 matching 10 bases. The CDR3 DNA reads as TGCGCCAGCAGTTTGCTTGGGACAGGGGTCTCGGATGAGCAGTTCTTC. Amino acid sequence: CASSLLGTGVSDEQFF. Using reference TRBV5-1 and TRBJ2-1 for the parts outside the CDR3, the full variable domain is KAGVTQTPRYLIKTRGQQVTLSCSPISGHRSVSWYQQTPGQGLQFLFEYFSETQRNKGNFPGRFSGRQFSNSRSEMNVSTLELGDSALYLCASSLLGTGVSDEQFFGPGTRLTVL.